Given below is one TCR beta chain in context. What it binds is unknown. CDR3 length: 16 amino acids. The ends lost 0 bases at V and 4 bases at J; junction bases unmatched: 8. Germline-derived CDR1 and CDR2 are LNHNV and YYDKDF (reference sequence). These data belong to a study of OX40 agonist ivuxolimab in advanced cancers. Produced via immunoSEQ multiplex PCR; TCRdb's table is partial and in-frame only. This table has about 100,000 clones, about four fifths appearing once. Study observations and caveats: No determination was made of the antigen specificity of the expanded peripheral T cells.

The chain links TRBV15 to TRBJ1-2; TRBD1 matches 7 bases. The sequence came from an adult with an advanced solid tumor such as melanoma, head and neck, liver or kidney cancer. This sample comprised CD4+ or CD8+ T cells sorted from blood, obtained in a trial of the OX40 agonist ivuxolimab. The CDR3 nucleotides read TGTGCCACCAGCAGAGATCCAAACCGGGACAGCTATGGCTACACCTTC. It codes for CATSRDPNRDSYGYTF.